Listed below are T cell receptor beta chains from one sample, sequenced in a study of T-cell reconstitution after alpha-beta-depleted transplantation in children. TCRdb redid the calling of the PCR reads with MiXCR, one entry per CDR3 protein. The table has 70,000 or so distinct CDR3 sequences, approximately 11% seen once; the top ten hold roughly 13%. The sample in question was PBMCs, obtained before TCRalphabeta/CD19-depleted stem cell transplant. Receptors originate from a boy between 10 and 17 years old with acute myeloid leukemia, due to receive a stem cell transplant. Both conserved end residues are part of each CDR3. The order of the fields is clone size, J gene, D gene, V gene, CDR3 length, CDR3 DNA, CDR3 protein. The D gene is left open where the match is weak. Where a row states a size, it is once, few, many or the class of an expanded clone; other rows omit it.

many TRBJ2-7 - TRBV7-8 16 TGTGCCAGCAGCTTAGCGCCCAGCCCCAACTCCTACGAGCAGTACTTC CASSLAPSPNSYEQYF
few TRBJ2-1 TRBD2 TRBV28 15 TGTGCCAGCAGACCCCCTAGCGGAGATTACAATGAGCAGTTCTTC CASRPPSGDYNEQFF
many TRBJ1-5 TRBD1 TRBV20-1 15 TGCAGTGCTAGAGGGACAGGAAGTGGAAATCAGCCCCAGCATTTT CSARGTGSGNQPQHF
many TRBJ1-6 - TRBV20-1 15 TGCAGTGCTAGAGATCCGGGACGGGGTAATTCACCCCTCCACTTT CSARDPGRGNSPLHF
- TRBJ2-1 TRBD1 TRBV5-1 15 TGCGCCAGCAGCTCTACAGGGGGCTTATCCAATGAGCAGTTCTTC CASSSTGGLSNEQFF
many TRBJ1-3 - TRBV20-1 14 TGCAGTGCTAGGAACTTGAGCTCTGGAAACACCATATATTTT CSARNLSSGNTIYF
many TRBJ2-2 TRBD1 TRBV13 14 TGTGCCAGCAGCCTCAGGACAGGGCTAGGGGAGCTGTTTTTT CASSLRTGLGELFF
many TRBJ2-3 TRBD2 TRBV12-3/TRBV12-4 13 TGTGCCAGCAGAGTACTAGCGGGAGATACGCAGTATTTT CASRVLAGDTQYF
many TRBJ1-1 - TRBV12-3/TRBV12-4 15 TGTGCCAGCAGCGGCGCTTCACGATCGAACACTGAAGCTTTCTTT CASSGASRSNTEAFF
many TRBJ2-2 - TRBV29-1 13 TGCAGCGTTGTTCTGATGAACACCGGGGAGCTGTTTTTT CSVVLMNTGELFF
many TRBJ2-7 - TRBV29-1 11 TGCAGCGTTGGGCCAGGCTACGAGCAGTACTTC CSVGPGYEQYF
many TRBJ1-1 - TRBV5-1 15 TGCGCCAGCAGCTTCGGCCGGGAATCAGGCACTGAAGCTTTCTTT CASSFGRESGTEAFF
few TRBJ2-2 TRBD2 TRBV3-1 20 TGTGCCAGCAGCCAAGGGCTTCCCCTAGGTCGTCTAGCGGGTACCGGGGAGCTGTTTTTT CASSQGLPLGRLAGTGELFF
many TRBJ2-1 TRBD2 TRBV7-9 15 TGTGCCAGCAGCTCGGGACTAGCGGAGTACAATGAGCAGTTCTTC CASSSGLAEYNEQFF
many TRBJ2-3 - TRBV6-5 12 TGTGCCAGCAGTCCTGGCCAAAATACGCAGTATTTT CASSPGQNTQYF
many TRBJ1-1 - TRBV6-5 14 TGTGCCAGCAGTTACGGACAGTTGAACACTGAAGCTTTCTTT CASSYGQLNTEAFF
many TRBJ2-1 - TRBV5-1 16 TGCGCCAGCAGCTTGGCCGGGCAGGGCGCCTACAATGAGCAGTTCTTC CASSLAGQGAYNEQFF
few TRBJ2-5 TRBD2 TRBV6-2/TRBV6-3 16 TGTGCCAGCAGTTACTCCCTGCTAGCGGGGGCCGAGACCCAGTACTTC CASSYSLLAGAETQYF
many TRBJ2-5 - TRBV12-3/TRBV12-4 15 TGTGCCAGCAGTTCAGGACGTAGGCATCTGGAGACCCAGTACTTC CASSSGRRHLETQYF
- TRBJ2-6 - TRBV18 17 TGTGCCAGCTCACCCCGGGCGGTTCGCTCTGGGGCCAACGTCCTGACTTTC CASSPRAVRSGANVLTF
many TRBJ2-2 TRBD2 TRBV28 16 TGTGCCAGCAGTTCCCCACGCGGGGGTTTCACCGGGGAGCTGTTTTTT CASSSPRGGFTGELFF
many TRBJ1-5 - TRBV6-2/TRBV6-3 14 TGTGCCAGCTCCACGAGGGGGAGAAATCAGCCCCAGCATTTT CASSTRGRNQPQHF
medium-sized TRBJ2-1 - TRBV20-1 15 TGCAGTGCCCCGCACCCCCGCGTAGTTTTAAATGAGCAGTTCTTC CSAPHPRVVLNEQFF
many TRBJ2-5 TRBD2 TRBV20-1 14 TGCAGTGCAGAACTAGCGGGGCTCCAAGAGACCCAGTACTTC CSAELAGLQETQYF
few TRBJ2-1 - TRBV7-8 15 TGTGCCAGCAGCTCCCGGGAAAACTATAACAATGAGCAGTTCTTC CASSSRENYNNEQFF
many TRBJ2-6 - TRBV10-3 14 TGTGCCATCTCTTGGGACTCTGGGGCCAACGTCCTGACTTTC CAISWDSGANVLTF
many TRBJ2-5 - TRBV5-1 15 TGCGCCAGCAGCCCCCGGCGCAGTTCGGGGGAGACCCAGTACTTC CASSPRRSSGETQYF